The present T cell receptor (beta chain) was sequenced within a study of blood T cell repertoires in COVID-19. At the level of the study: Specimens from acute and convalescent COVID-19 originated in the United States, Italy and Spain. The analysed material was cDNA or gDNA that came from T cells, B-cell-depleted T cells, or PBMCs.

Authors' methods: Reference gene primer amplification yielded estimated nucleated cell counts. Profiling relied on immunoSEQ multiplex PCR, and the TCRdb table lists in-frame clones only, not all of them. The D gene and trimming were derived from the DNA, and the V and J assignments and clone size from that table. Of about 210,000 clones in the sample, around 80% were seen once. The sample was peripheral blood. This TCR derives from a woman aged 50 to 60 with acute or convalescent COVID-19.

The chain's CDR3 is CASSSGHSSYEQYF. DNA of the CDR3: TGTGCCAGCAGTTCCGGACACAGCTCCTACGAGCAGTACTTC. V and J are TRBV7-3 and TRBJ2-7, with D possibly being TRBD1 (5 bases). The CDR3 covers 14 residues. CDR1 SGHTA and CDR2 FQGTGA come from the germline V gene. V was shortened by 6 bases and J by 0 bases, with 12 bases between the two germline ends.